This is a list of T cell receptor beta chains from one sample in a study of blood T cell repertoires in COVID-19. The protocol was immunoSEQ multiplex PCR, while the TCRdb copy is restricted to in-frame clones and leaves out a portion. The data contain about 170,000 clones, 70% to 90% of them seen just once; the ten biggest clones take up approximately 2.1%. The specimen sequenced was peripheral blood. All receptors come from a man aged 45-60 years who had recovered from COVID-19. The CDR3 runs from the conserved cysteine through the conserved F or W. Each record gives: CDR3 protein, CDR3 DNA, J gene, clone size, V gene, D gene, CDR3 length. The D gene is left open where the match is weak. Clone size appears in some rows only: once, few, many, or a class for an expanded clone.

CASSSGLAHKNIQYF TGTGCCAGCAGCTCGGGACTTGCACACAAAAACATTCAGTACTTC TRBJ2-4 . TRBV13 . 15
CASSPWTARDTEAFF TGTGCCAGCAGCCCGTGGACAGCCCGAGACACTGAAGCTTTCTTT TRBJ1-1 . TRBV5-5 . 15
CASSSPGLAGGTGELFF TGTGCCAGCAGCTCGCCCGGACTAGCGGGAGGTACCGGGGAGCTGTTTTTT TRBJ2-2 . TRBV7-2 TRBD2 17
CASTSRGPSTEAFF TGTGCCAGCACTTCCAGGGGGCCGAGCACTGAAGCTTTCTTT TRBJ1-1 . TRBV2 TRBD1 14
CASSQDPPWGRFADTQYF TGTGCCAGCAGCCAAGATCCCCCCTGGGGGAGGTTCGCAGATACGCAGTATTTT TRBJ2-3 . TRBV14 . 18
CASSQQGSRYGYTF TGTGCCAGCAGCCAACAGGGGTCGAGGTATGGCTACACCTTC TRBJ1-2 . TRBV7-9 TRBD1 14
CASSQEDGTNYGYTF TGCGCCAGCAGCCAAGAGGACGGGACTAACTATGGCTACACCTTC TRBJ1-2 . TRBV4-3 . 15
CATSDPRTATGELFF TGTGCCACCAGTGATCCCAGGACAGCCACCGGGGAGCTGTTTTTT TRBJ2-2 . TRBV24-1 . 15
CASSLSGESSYEQYF TGTGCCAGCAGCTTAAGCGGGGAGAGCTCCTACGAGCAGTACTTC TRBJ2-7 once TRBV7-3 . 15
CASSLEARGRGARQQYF TGTGCCAGCAGCTTAGAAGCGCGCGGGCGGGGGGCCCGACAGCAGTATTTT TRBJ2-3 . TRBV7-2 TRBD2 17
CASSVAGGGTSGVPYEQYF TGTGCCAGCAGCGTAGCTGGAGGGGGAACTAGCGGGGTTCCTTACGAGCAGTACTTC TRBJ2-7 once TRBV9 TRBD2 19
CASSALSGSSYNEQFF TGTGCCAGCAGTGCCCTTAGCGGGAGCTCCTACAATGAGCAGTTCTTC TRBJ2-1 . TRBV6-1 TRBD2 16
CASSQPSAGTHEQYF TGTGCCAGCAGCCAACCTTCCGCGGGGACCCACGAGCAGTACTTC TRBJ2-7 . TRBV3-1/TRBV3-2 . 15
CASSVGAGSHYGYTF TGTGCCAGCAGCGTAGGCGCAGGGTCACACTATGGCTACACCTTC TRBJ1-2 few TRBV9 . 15
CASSRTGNGYTF TGTGCCAGCAGTCGGACAGGGAATGGCTACACCTTC TRBJ1-2 . TRBV27 TRBD1 12
CASSVSTSGGYQETQYF TGTGCCAGCAGCGTCTCTACTAGCGGGGGATACCAAGAGACCCAGTACTTC TRBJ2-5 . TRBV9 TRBD2 17
CASSLEGTGNTGELFF TGCGCCAGCAGCTTGGAGGGGACAGGGAACACCGGGGAGCTGTTTTTT TRBJ2-2 few TRBV5-1 TRBD1 16
CASSFRQGTNEKLFF TGTGCCAGCAGCTTCCGACAGGGGACTAATGAAAAACTGTTTTTT TRBJ1-4 . TRBV11-2 TRBD1 15
CASSEGGGQPQHF TGTGCCAGCAGTGAAGGGGGAGGTCAGCCCCAGCATTTT TRBJ1-5 . TRBV2 . 13
CASSLGAPGLAGPSTDTQYF TGTGCCAGCAGCTTGGGCGCGCCGGGACTAGCGGGGCCTAGCACAGATACGCAGTATTTT TRBJ2-3 . TRBV5-5 TRBD2 20
CASSFGQAGNTIYF TGTGCCAGCAGCTTCGGACAGGCTGGAAACACCATATATTTT TRBJ1-3 . TRBV7-9 TRBD1 14
CASSQQGSGNTIYF TGCGCCAGCAGCCAACAGGGGTCTGGAAACACCATATATTTT TRBJ1-3 once TRBV5-1 TRBD1 14
CASSPGLSGNTIYF TGTGCCAGCAGCCCGGGACTCTCTGGAAACACCATATATTTT TRBJ1-3 . TRBV7-9 . 14
CASSLYRAGSEQYF TGCGCCAGCAGCTTATACAGGGCTGGCTCCGAGCAGTACTTC TRBJ2-7 . TRBV5-1 . 14
CASSPPGGREQYF TGCGCCAGCAGCCCGCCGGGGGGGAGGGAGCAGTACTTC TRBJ2-7 . TRBV5-1 TRBD2 13
CAIKRVWIYGYTF TGCGCCATCAAACGGGTTTGGATCTATGGCTACACCTTC TRBJ1-2 . TRBV23-1 . 13
CASSTQGRNYGYTF TGTGCCAGCAGCACACAGGGTAGAAACTATGGCTACACCTTC TRBJ1-2 . TRBV28 . 14
CASSLATGREKLFF TGTGCCAGCAGCTTAGCGACAGGGCGCGAAAAACTGTTTTTT TRBJ1-4 . TRBV7-9 TRBD1 14
CASSRPGGSYEQYF TGTGCCAGCAGTCGTCCGGGAGGGAGCTACGAGCAGTACTTC TRBJ2-7 . TRBV6-5 TRBD2 14
CASSVLQGAYEQYF TGTGCCAGCAGTGTTCTCCAGGGGGCCTACGAGCAGTACTTC TRBJ2-7 . TRBV28 TRBD1 14
CASSVGPGLVDEQFF TGTGCCAGCAGCGTAGGTCCAGGGCTGGTGGATGAGCAGTTCTTC TRBJ2-1 . TRBV9 . 15
CASSPRDRGHEQYF TGTGCCAGCAGCCCCCGGGACAGGGGTCACGAGCAGTACTTC TRBJ2-7 once TRBV21-1 . 14
CASSLSRLGAYEQYF TGTGCCAGCAGTTTATCTAGACTGGGAGCCTACGAGCAGTACTTC TRBJ2-7 . TRBV28 . 15
CASSYSPSSANEKLFF TGTGCCAGCAGTTACTCCCCGTCTTCCGCTAATGAAAAACTGTTTTTT TRBJ1-4 . TRBV6-5 . 16
CASSGSGLLETQYF TGTGCCAGCAGTGGGTCAGGGTTGTTAGAGACCCAGTACTTC TRBJ2-5 . TRBV27 . 14
CASSGWDTINTIYF TGTGCCAGCAGCGGTTGGGACACCATAAACACCATATATTTT TRBJ1-3 few TRBV9 . 14
CASSWGDKGSSGNTIYF TGCGCCAGCAGCTGGGGTGATAAAGGGAGCTCTGGAAACACCATATATTTT TRBJ1-3 . TRBV5-1 . 17
CASSQLGTGGSDEQYF TGTGCCAGCTCACAACTCGGGACAGGGGGCTCCGACGAGCAGTACTTC TRBJ2-7 . TRBV18 TRBD1 16
CASSPSGTTNTGELFF TGTGCCAGCTCACCATCCGGGACTACCAACACCGGGGAGCTGTTTTTT TRBJ2-2 once TRBV18 TRBD2 16
CASSYWTANTGELFF TGTGCCAGCAGCTACTGGACAGCGAACACCGGGGAGCTGTTTTTT TRBJ2-2 . TRBV7-9 . 15
CASRFLQGADTQYF TGTGCCAGTAGATTTCTACAGGGGGCAGATACGCAGTATTTT TRBJ2-3 . TRBV19 TRBD1 14
CASSSGLGGTEAFF TGTGCCAGCAGCTCCGGTCTCGGGGGCACTGAAGCTTTCTTT TRBJ1-1 . TRBV7-3 . 14
CAISPDKANQPQHF TGTGCCATCAGCCCCGACAAGGCCAATCAGCCCCAGCATTTT TRBJ1-5 . TRBV10-3 . 14
CASSYGQGGVTYEQYF TGTGCCAGCAGTTACGGACAGGGGGGAGTTACCTACGAGCAGTACTTC TRBJ2-7 . TRBV6-5 TRBD1 16
CASSPRQAFPLHF TGTGCCAGCAGTCCCCGACAGGCCTTCCCCCTCCACTTT TRBJ1-6 . TRBV27 . 13
CASSRGLYGYTF TGTGCCAGCAGTCGGGGATTATATGGCTACACCTTC TRBJ1-2 once TRBV28 . 12
CASSLPGQGFETQYF TGTGCCAGCTCACTTCCGGGACAGGGATTTGAGACCCAGTACTTC TRBJ2-5 once TRBV18 TRBD1 15
CASSEGGETQYF TGTGCCAGCAGTGAGGGGGGAGAGACCCAGTACTTC TRBJ2-5 . TRBV6-1 . 12
CASSFPPGQSSNQPQHF TGTGCCAGCAGTTTCCCACCGGGACAGAGCAGCAATCAGCCCCAGCATTTT TRBJ1-5 . TRBV28 TRBD1 17
CASSPRTGGGEQYF TGCGCCAGCAGCCCCCGGACAGGGGGCGGGGAGCAGTACTTC TRBJ2-7 . TRBV5-1 TRBD1 14
CASTSGNSNYGYTF TGTGCCAGCACTTCAGGGAACTCTAACTATGGCTACACCTTC TRBJ1-2 . TRBV28 . 14
CASSFQGNSYEQYF TGTGCCAGCAGCTTCCAGGGAAACTCCTACGAGCAGTACTTC TRBJ2-7 . TRBV7-2 . 14
CASRPVQGMNTEAFF TGTGCCAGCAGACCTGTACAGGGGATGAACACTGAAGCTTTCTTT TRBJ1-1 . TRBV28 TRBD1 15
CAGPRETQYF TGTGCCGGCCCTAGGGAGACCCAGTACTTC TRBJ2-5 . TRBV18 . 10